This T cell receptor beta chain emerged from a study of shared clonotypes between healthy human individuals. Using immunoSEQ multiplex PCR, the repertoire was profiled, and TCRdb retains in-frame clones only, with some absent. Among under 600,000 clones, 95% to 96% were seen once, and the ten largest hold around 0.067%. General study points: The sole specimen, blood, was sampled, and tissue repertoires likely differ. Non-shared clonotypes had lower generation probabilities than clonotypes shared by all four sorted-subset donors.

On this clone itself: The antigen is unknown.

A CD45RA+ naive subset and a CD45RA-negative memory subset were split from CD4+ cells. The clonotype originates from a woman under 40 in good health. The sample comprised naive CD4+ T cells sorted from blood. The subset denotes: CD45RA+ positively selected.

In nucleotides, the CDR3 is TGTGCCAGCTCACCCGAGGGGGTAAGCTCCTACGAGCAGTACTTC. This sequence encodes CASSPEGVSSYEQYF. The chain carries TRBV18 and TRBJ2-7, with D perhaps TRBD1 (6 bases). The CDR3 consists of 15 residues. Trimming cost V 3 bases and J 0 bases, with 12 bases left between them. CDR1 and CDR2 from the germline V gene are KGHSH and LQKENI.